Each of the 30 T cell receptor beta chains below was sequenced from the same sample in a study of T cells in Graves' hyperthyroidism and ophthalmopathy (dated by TCRdb to about 2019). The library was obtained by multiplex PCR. Data came from an Illumina HiSeq 2000. Amplification of TCR beta CDR3 regions was carried out from RNA transcripts. The first round of RT-PCR for the TCR CDR3 was performed with the HTBI primer set and the Qiagen OneStep RT-PCR kit. TCRdb ran its own pipeline on the public reads, namely fastp trimming at Q25 and MiXCR clone calling, and kept in-frame beta chains. Each record represents a unique CDR3 protein, reported with the most common genes and DNA among its rows. This sample comprises a few hundred thousand distinct CDR3 sequences, more than 15% of them detected only once. In total, the top ten clones hold less than 3.5% of the sample. Specimen: blood. The receptors stem from a woman between 35 and 50 years old with Graves' ophthalmopathy.

The chain uses TRBV27 and TRBJ2-7; 11 bases match TRBD1. J lost 6 bases, V lost 8 bases, and 6 bases had no gene match. The germline V gene encodes CDR1 MNHEY and CDR2 SMNVEV (reference sequence). The CDR3 spans 13 residues. This CDR3 reads CASGRTGGGEQYF. The CDR3 DNA reads TGTGCCAGCGGCCGGACAGGGGGCGGCGAGCAGTACTTC.

V and J are TRBV27 and TRBJ2-7; D perhaps matches TRBD1 (5 bases). The CDR3 covers 16 residues. Germline assignment: CDR1 MNHEY and CDR2 SMNVEV (reference sequence). V was clipped by 4 bases and J by 3 bases, with 19 bases between them. CDR3: CASSSPRIDRYYEQYF. CDR3 bases: TGTGCCAGCAGTTCCCCCCGTATCGACAGATACTACGAGCAGTACTTC.

Many counts were recorded for this clonotype. The genes are TRBV20-1 and TRBJ2-7; TRBD1 agrees at 7 bases. The V segment lost 7 bases and the J segment 0 bases; nucleotides outside the gene matches: 6. CDR3 length: 13 amino acids. The germline CDR1 and CDR2 sequences are DFQATT and SNEGSKA (reference sequence). CDR3 amino acids: CSGRTGSSYEQYF. In nucleotides, the CDR3 is TGCAGTGGCCGGACAGGATCCTCCTACGAGCAGTACTTC.

This clonotype was seen at least ten times. The gene calls are TRBV28 and TRBJ2-1; 10 bases map to TRBD1. Germline V gene data show CDR1 as MDHEN and CDR2 as SYDVKM. The length of the CDR3 is 14 residues. J was trimmed by 6 bases and V by 7 bases; bases with no gene match: 6. For the CDR3, the DNA is TGTGCCAGCAAACGGGACAGGGGAGGCAATGAGCAGTTCTTC. Residues: CASKRDRGGNEQFF.

There are a few counts of this clonotype. The rearrangement uses TRBV25-1 and TRBJ1-6; D is undetermined. V lost 4 bases and J lost 2, with 6 bases in between. The CDR3 runs to 14 residues. Germline V gives CDR1 MGHDK, CDR2 SYGVNS. CDR3 loop: CASSALAYNSPLHF. The CDR3 DNA sequence: TGTGCCAGCAGTGCCCTGGCCTATAATTCACCCCTCCACTTT.

This chain uses TRBV6-5 with TRBJ2-5; D tentatively reads TRBD1 or TRBD2 (5 bases each). CDR1 is MNHEY, CDR2 SVGAGI, per germline. With 4 bases removed from V and 10 bases from J, the gap between germline ends came to 22 bases. The CDR3 spans 15 residues. The CDR3 DNA is TGTGCCAGCAGTTCCTCCGCCGGGACCCTTAGAGGCCAGTACTTC. Translated, it gives CASSSSAGTLRGQYF.

This clonotype was picked up a small number of times. The chain has TRBV7-2 and TRBJ2-2; possible D gene TRBD2, 6 bases. The CDR3 spans 17 residues. From germline, CDR1 is SGHTA and CDR2 FQGNSA. With 2 bases removed from V and 7 bases from J, the gap between germline ends came to 20 bases. CDR3 protein: CASSLHAMSLAIGELFF. The CDR3 coding sequence is TGTGCCAGCAGCTTACACGCTATGAGCCTAGCGATCGGGGAGCTGTTTTTT.

Concerning this clonotype itself: At one end, the junction sequence differs from germline, possibly due to a read error. V is TRBV5-1 and J is TRBJ2-7, with D maybe TRBD1 (5 bases). Per germline, CDR1 SGHRS and CDR2 YFSETQ. The CDR3 contains 13 residues. The CDR3 DNA reads as TGTGCCAGCAGCTTGGACATCTACTACGAGCAGTACTTC. This translates into CASSLDIYYEQYF.

This sequence joins TRBV10-3 and TRBJ1-5; D gene unclear. V was shortened by 5 bases and J by 2 bases, with 16 bases between the two germline ends. CDR3 size: 16 residues. The germline gives CDR1 ENHRY, CDR2 SYGVKD. CDR3 DNA sequence: TGTGCCATCAGTCCCAACCGGGGAGAGGGCAATCAGCCCCAGCATTTT. Its protein is CAISPNRGEGNQPQHF.

This clonotype has ten or more counts. The chain combines TRBV3-1 with TRBJ1-1, with D possibly matching TRBD1 (5 bases). Germline V gene lookup returns CDR1 LGHDT and CDR2 YNNKEL (reference sequence). With 2 bases removed from V and 1 base from J, the gap between germline ends came to 11 bases. CDR3 length: 15 amino acids. The DNA of the CDR3 is TGTGCCAGCAGCCAACGCCTGACAGCGAACACTGAAGCTTTCTTT. Translated, it gives CASSQRLTANTEAFF. The complete variable domain, with remaining parts taken from reference TRBV3-1 and TRBJ1-1, reads DTAVSQTPKYLVTQMGNDKSIKCEQNLGHDTMYWYKQDSKKFLKIMFSYNNKELIINETVPNRFSPKSPDKAHLNLHINSLELGDSAVYFCASSQRLTANTEAFFGQGTRLTVV.

V and J are TRBV7-8 and TRBJ1-3, with D possibly being TRBD1 (5 bases). Germline lookup yields CDR1 SGHVS and CDR2 FQNEAQ. V was cut by 5 bases and J by 8 bases, with 19 bases left in between. This CDR3 is built from 15 residues. CDR3 amino acids: CASSRNPGGGYTIYF. The CDR3 DNA follows: TGTGCCAGCAGCCGTAATCCTGGGGGGGGGTACACCATATATTTT.

This clonotype was recorded many times. This rearrangement joins TRBV11-2 to TRBJ2-7, with 7 bases fitting TRBD2. This CDR3 spans 15 amino acids. Germline V gene lookup returns CDR1 SGHAT and CDR2 FQNNGV. Losses at the gene ends were 5 bases for V and 9 bases for J; bases not matched to a gene: 16. The CDR3 loop is CASSPGLSGEVTQYF. The CDR3 nucleotides read TGTGCCAGCAGCCCAGGTCTAAGCGGGGAAGTGACGCAGTACTTC. The variable domain in full, completed from reference TRBV11-2 and TRBJ2-7, reads EAGVAQSPRYKIIEKRQSVAFWCNPISGHATLYWYQQILGQGPKLLIQFQNNGVVDDSQLPKDRFSAERLKGVDSTLKIQPAKLEDSAVYLCASSPGLSGEVTQYFGPGTRLTVT.

This clonotype was detected many times. V usage is TRBV5-1 and J usage is TRBJ2-7; unclear D gene. CDR3 size: 13 residues. V dropped 0 bases and J dropped 2 bases, with 6 bases sitting between them. Germline CDR1 is SGHRS and CDR2 is YFSETQ. The CDR3 nucleotides are TGCGCCAGCAGCTTGGCTCCCCCCTACGAGCAGTACTTC. Translating gives CASSLAPPYEQYF.

The chain couples TRBV12-3 or TRBV12-4 to TRBJ1-3; possibly TRBD1 for D (6 bases). CDR3 length: 13 residues. Trimming pared 10 bases from V and 8 bases from J, leaving 18 bases between. CDR3 protein: CANRTTTGDTIYF. The CDR3 bases are TGTGCCAACAGAACTACGACAGGAGACACCATATATTTT.

This clonotype was counted between two and nine times. The chain links TRBV7-9 to TRBJ2-3; D possibly uses TRBD1 or TRBD2 (6 bases each). V was cut by 3 bases and J by 4 bases, with 14 bases left in between. Germline CDR1 SEHNR, CDR2 FQNEAQ (reference sequence). The CDR3 is 15 residues long. The CDR3 coding sequence is TGTGCCAGCAGCTTGACAGGTCCGGGGGCAGATACGCAGTATTTT. This codes for CASSLTGPGADTQYF.

The J gene is TRBJ1-1, the V gene TRBV19, with D tentatively TRBD1 (5 bases). The germline V gene has CDR1 LNHDA and CDR2 SQIVND (reference sequence). Trimming removed 5 bases from V and 5 bases from J, with 15 bases in between. This CDR3 spans 14 amino acids. The CDR3 DNA follows: TGTGCCAGTAGTGCCGGGGCTGCGAATACTGAAGCTTTCTTT. This gives the protein CASSAGAANTEAFF.

This clonotype was detected many times. The chain has TRBV19 and TRBJ1-5; the match to TRBD1 covers 10 bases. The CDR3 totals 17 residues. CDR1 and CDR2 (germline): LNHDA, SQIVND (reference sequence). The V gene end was trimmed by 4 bases and the J gene end by 3 bases; junction bases not matched to a gene: 9. DNA for the CDR3: TGTGCCAGTAGTAAAATCCGGGACAGGGGCCCCAATCAGCCCCAGCATTTT. Encoded protein: CASSKIRDRGPNQPQHF.

The J gene is TRBJ1-5, the V gene TRBV7-9; 7 bases map to TRBD1. Germline V gene data show CDR1 as SEHNR and CDR2 as FQNEAQ (reference sequence). CDR3 size: 15 residues. With V trimmed by 5 bases and J by 4 bases, 8 bases remained unmatched. CDR3 loop: CASSPSGQSNQPQHF. DNA of the CDR3: TGTGCCAGCAGCCCCTCGGGACAGTCAAATCAGCCCCAGCATTTT.

Ten or more counts support this clonotype. This chain links TRBV2 with TRBJ1-1; 7 bases are shared with TRBD1. This CDR3 comprises 14 residues. The trim removed 3 bases at V and 4 bases at J, leaving 5 bases unmatched. Germline V CDR1 and CDR2: SNHLY, FYNNEI. The chain's CDR3 is CASSDPNRGTEAFF. In DNA form, the CDR3 reads TGTGCCAGCAGTGATCCTAACAGGGGCACTGAAGCTTTCTTT.

This clonotype was recorded at least ten times. V and J are TRBV11-2 and TRBJ1-2; 7 bases line up with TRBD1. Germline CDR1 and CDR2: SGHAT and FQNNGV. The V gene end was trimmed by 10 bases and the J gene end by 0 bases; junction bases not matched to a gene: 5. The CDR3 consists of 13 residues. CDR3 nucleotide sequence: TGTGCCACCCGACAGGGCACTAACTATGGCTACACCTTC. Protein sequence: CATRQGTNYGYTF. Full variable domain (rest looked up from reference TRBV11-2 and TRBJ1-2): EAGVAQSPRYKIIEKRQSVAFWCNPISGHATLYWYQQILGQGPKLLIQFQNNGVVDDSQLPKDRFSAERLKGVDSTLKIQPAKLEDSAVYLCATRQGTNYGYTFGSGTRLTVV.

The sample holds many counts of this clonotype. The chain carries TRBV28 and TRBJ1-5; D is unclear. CDR3 length: 14 amino acids. The germline CDR1 and CDR2 sequences are MDHEN and SYDVKM. The V end was cut by 4 bases, the J end by 0 bases, with 7 bases between. The chain's CDR3 is CASSSTYSNQPQHF. For the CDR3, the DNA is TGTGCCAGCAGTTCGACGTATAGCAATCAGCCCCAGCATTTT.

In its sample, this clonotype was seen once. A much larger clone differs from this one at a single base, so this may be a read error. This chain links TRBV6-1 with TRBJ1-2, with D possibly being TRBD1 (5 bases). Germline V lookup: CDR1 MNHNS, CDR2 SASEGT. Deletions cut 11 bases from V and 8 bases from J, with 24 bases between. The CDR3 runs 14 residues. The CDR3 spells CAVSVNRREEGYTF. CDR3 nucleotides: TGTGCCGTCAGTGTAAACCGCAGGGAGGAAGGCTACACCTTC.

The chain couples TRBV12-3 or TRBV12-4 to TRBJ2-7; 9 positions agree with TRBD2. The CDR3 is 15 residues long. The junction had 9 bases not matched to a gene; V was cut back by 5 bases and J by 4 bases. This CDR3 is CASSPNVAGVYEQYF. The CDR3 region has the DNA TGTGCCAGCAGTCCTAATGTAGCGGGGGTGTACGAGCAGTACTTC.

The CDR3 DNA is TGCGCCAGCAGCTTGCAGGGACAGCGCCCTAATGAAAAACTGTTTTTT. Translation gives CASSLQGQRPNEKLFF. The J gene is TRBJ1-4, the V gene TRBV5-1; 7 nucleotides agree with TRBD1. Losses at the gene ends were 1 base for V and 3 bases for J; bases not matched to a gene: 6. The CDR3 sequence is 16 residues long. Germline V gives CDR1 SGHRS, CDR2 YFSETQ.

As to this clonotype: A much bigger clone sits one base away, suggesting this may be a read error. The gene calls are TRBV5-1 and TRBJ1-1; D is unresolved. The ends were cut back, 6 bases at V and 6 bases at J, with 21 bases in the middle. This CDR3 region has 15 residues. Germline CDR1 SGHRS, CDR2 YFSETQ. This CDR3 reads CASTFGEQSVAEAFF. For the CDR3, the DNA is TGCGCCAGCACCTTTGGCGAACAGTCCGTCGCTGAAGCTTTCTTT.

This clonotype was detected many times. The CDR3 here is CASSSPTIPYEQYF. In DNA form, the CDR3 reads TGTGCCAGCAGTTCCCCGACCATACCCTACGAGCAGTACTTC. V is TRBV12-3 or TRBV12-4 and J is TRBJ2-7; D unresolved. V was clipped by 4 bases and J by 2 bases, with 12 bases between them. The CDR3 is 14 amino acids.

This clonotype was recorded many times. CDR3 amino acids: CASSTPGQGSDEQFF. In DNA, the CDR3 is TGTGCCAGCAGTACACCGGGACAGGGTTCTGATGAGCAGTTCTTC. V usage is TRBV6-1 and J usage is TRBJ2-1; 9 bases map to TRBD1. The CDR3 covers 15 residues. V trimming: 5 bases; J trimming: 8 bases; junction bases outside the gene matches: 10. Germline loops: CDR1 MNHNS, CDR2 SASEGT.

The chain uses TRBV6-1 and TRBJ1-4, with unresolved D. CDR3 size: 14 residues. CDR1 is MNHNS and CDR2 is SASEGT in the germline V gene. V lost 6 bases and J 0 bases, leaving 8 bases between the germline ends. DNA of the CDR3: TGTGCCAGCAGGGTAATTGCAACTAATGAAAAACTGTTTTTT. The encoded protein is CASRVIATNEKLFF.

This rearrangement joins TRBV5-1 to TRBJ1-1; 7 bases are a match to TRBD1. CDR1 and CDR2 from the germline V gene are SGHRS and YFSETQ. V lost 4 bases to trimming and J lost 5 bases; unmatched junction nucleotides: 11. The CDR3 loop spans 15 amino acids. Here the CDR3 DNA reads TGCGCCAGCAGCCGCTCGGAGGGGGCTTGGACTGAAGCTTTCTTT. Translating it yields CASSRSEGAWTEAFF.

This clonotype was counted many times. The rearrangement joins TRBV12-3 or TRBV12-4 to TRBJ2-7, with D perhaps given as TRBD1 or TRBD2 (5 bases each). V was cut by 5 bases and J by 3 bases, with 14 bases left in between. CDR3 size: 14 residues. The chain's CDR3 is CASSRLPGRYEQYF. In DNA form, the CDR3 reads TGTGCCAGCAGTCGACTCCCGGGACGCTACGAGCAGTACTTC.